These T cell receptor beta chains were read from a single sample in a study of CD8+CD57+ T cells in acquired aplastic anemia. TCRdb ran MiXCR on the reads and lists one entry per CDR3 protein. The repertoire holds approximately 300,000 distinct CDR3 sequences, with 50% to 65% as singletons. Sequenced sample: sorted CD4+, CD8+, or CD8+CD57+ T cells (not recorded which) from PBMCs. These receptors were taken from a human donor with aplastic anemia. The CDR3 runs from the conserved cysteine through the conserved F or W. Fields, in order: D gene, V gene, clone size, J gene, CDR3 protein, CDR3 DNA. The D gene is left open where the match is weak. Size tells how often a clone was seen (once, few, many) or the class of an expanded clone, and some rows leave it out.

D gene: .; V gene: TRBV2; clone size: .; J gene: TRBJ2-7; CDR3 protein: CASSERRPHPHEQYF; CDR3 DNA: TGTGCCAGCAGTGAGCGGAGGCCCCACCCCCACGAGCAGTACTTC
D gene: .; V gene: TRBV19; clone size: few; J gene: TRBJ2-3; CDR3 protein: CASSILGGPDTQYF; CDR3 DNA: TGTGCCAGTAGCATTTTGGGGGGCCCAGATACGCAGTATTTT
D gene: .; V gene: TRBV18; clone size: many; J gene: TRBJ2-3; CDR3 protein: CASSPTNGDTQYF; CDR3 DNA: TGTGCCAGCTCACCCACCAATGGGGATACGCAGTATTTT
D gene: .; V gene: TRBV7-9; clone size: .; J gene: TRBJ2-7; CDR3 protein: CASGGGQAIYEQYF; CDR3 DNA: TGTGCCAGCGGGGGGGGACAGGCGATCTACGAGCAGTACTTC
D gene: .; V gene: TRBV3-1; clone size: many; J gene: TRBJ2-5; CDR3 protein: CASSHLLETQYF; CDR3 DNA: TGTGCCAGCAGCCATTTATTGGAGACCCAGTACTTC
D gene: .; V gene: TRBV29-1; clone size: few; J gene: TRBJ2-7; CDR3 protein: CSVEDPVIYEQYF; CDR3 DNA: TGCAGCGTTGAGGATCCAGTAATCTACGAGCAGTACTTC
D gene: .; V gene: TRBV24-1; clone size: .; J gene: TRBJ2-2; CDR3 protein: CATSDFTGTNTGELFF; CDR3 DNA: TGTGCCACCAGTGATTTCACAGGGACGAACACCGGGGAGCTGTTTTTT
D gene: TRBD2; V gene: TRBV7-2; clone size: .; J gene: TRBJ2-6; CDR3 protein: CASSGSGRGANVLTF; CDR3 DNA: TGTGCCAGCAGTGGAAGCGGGAGGGGGGCCAACGTCCTGACTTTC
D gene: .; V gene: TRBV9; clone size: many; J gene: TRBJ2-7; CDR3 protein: CASSPRLPGRERVTEQYF; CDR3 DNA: TGTGCCAGCAGCCCGAGACTCCCGGGACGTGAGCGAGTTACCGAGCAGTACTTC
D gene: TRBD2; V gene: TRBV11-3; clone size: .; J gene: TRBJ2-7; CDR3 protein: CASSFGTSGWRLSYEQYF; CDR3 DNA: TGTGCCAGCAGCTTTGGGACTAGCGGGTGGCGCCTCTCCTACGAGCAGTACTTC
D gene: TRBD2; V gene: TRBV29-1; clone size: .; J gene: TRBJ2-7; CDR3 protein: CSADGTSGSYEQYF; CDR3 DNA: TGCAGCGCGGACGGGACTAGCGGGAGTTACGAGCAGTACTTC
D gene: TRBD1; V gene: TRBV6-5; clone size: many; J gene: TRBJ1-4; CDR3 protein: CASSYSTGQGNEKLFF; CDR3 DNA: TGTGCCAGCAGTTACTCGACGGGACAGGGGAATGAAAAACTGTTTTTT
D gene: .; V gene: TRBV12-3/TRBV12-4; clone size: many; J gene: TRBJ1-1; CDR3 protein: CASSLAGGTEAFF; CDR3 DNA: TGTGCCAGCAGCTTAGCTGGGGGTACTGAAGCTTTCTTT
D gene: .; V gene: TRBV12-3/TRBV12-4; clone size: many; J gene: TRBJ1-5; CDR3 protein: CASSFVLASNQPQHF; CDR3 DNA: TGTGCCAGCAGTTTTGTTCTCGCAAGCAATCAGCCCCAGCATTTT
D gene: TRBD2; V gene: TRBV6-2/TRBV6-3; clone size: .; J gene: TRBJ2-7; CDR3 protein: CASREIGTSTYEQYF; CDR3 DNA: TGTGCCAGCAGGGAAATCGGGACTAGCACCTACGAGCAGTACTTC
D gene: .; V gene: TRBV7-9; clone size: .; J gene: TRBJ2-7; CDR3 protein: CASSLDVDYEQYF; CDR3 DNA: TGTGCCAGCAGCTTGGACGTAGACTACGAGCAGTACTTC
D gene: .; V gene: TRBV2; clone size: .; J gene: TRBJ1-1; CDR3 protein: CASSGKTEAFF; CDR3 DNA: TGTGCCAGCAGTGGCAAAACTGAAGCTTTCTTT
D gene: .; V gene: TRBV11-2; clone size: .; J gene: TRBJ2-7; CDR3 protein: CASSSSAGAYYEQYF; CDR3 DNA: TGTGCCAGCAGCAGTTCGGCGGGGGCGTACTACGAGCAGTACTTC
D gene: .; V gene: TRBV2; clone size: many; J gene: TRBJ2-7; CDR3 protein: CASRLGPEQYF; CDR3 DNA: TGTGCCAGCAGGCTGGGTCCCGAGCAGTACTTC
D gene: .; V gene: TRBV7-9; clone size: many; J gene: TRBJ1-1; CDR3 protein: CASSLDRNTEAFF; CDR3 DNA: TGTGCCAGCAGCTTAGACAGGAACACTGAAGCTTTCTTT
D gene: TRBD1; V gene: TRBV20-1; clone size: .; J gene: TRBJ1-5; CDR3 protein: CSARDYRGRNQPQHF; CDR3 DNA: TGCAGTGCTAGAGACTACAGGGGACGCAATCAGCCCCAGCATTTT
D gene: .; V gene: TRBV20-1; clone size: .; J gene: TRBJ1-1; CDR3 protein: CSALDREAFF; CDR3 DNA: TGCAGTGCCTTAGACAGGGAAGCTTTCTTT
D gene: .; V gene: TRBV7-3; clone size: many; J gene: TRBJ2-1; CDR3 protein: CASSENREYNEQFF; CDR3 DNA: TGTGCCAGCAGCGAAAACAGGGAGTACAATGAGCAGTTCTTC
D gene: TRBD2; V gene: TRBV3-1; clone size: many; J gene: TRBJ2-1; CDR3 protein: CASSPSSGRTEQFF; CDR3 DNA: TGTGCCAGCAGCCCCTCTAGCGGGAGGACTGAGCAGTTCTTC
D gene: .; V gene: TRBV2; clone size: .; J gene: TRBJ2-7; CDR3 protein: CASSLLGRPTYEQYF; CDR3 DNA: TGTGCCAGCAGTCTCCTCGGGAGACCCACCTACGAGCAGTACTTC
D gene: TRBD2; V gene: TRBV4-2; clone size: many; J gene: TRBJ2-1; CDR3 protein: CASSSTGGLPYNEQFF; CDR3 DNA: TGTGCCAGCAGCTCGACGGGGGGGCTGCCCTACAATGAGCAGTTCTTC
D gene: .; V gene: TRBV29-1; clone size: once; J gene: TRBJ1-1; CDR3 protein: CSVEALITRDIEAFF; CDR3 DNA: TGCAGCGTTGAAGCTCTAATAACACGGGACATTGAAGCTTTCTTT
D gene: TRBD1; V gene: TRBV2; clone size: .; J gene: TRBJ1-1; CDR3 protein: CASMTGQVEAFF; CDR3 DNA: TGTGCCAGCATGACCGGACAGGTAGAAGCTTTCTTT
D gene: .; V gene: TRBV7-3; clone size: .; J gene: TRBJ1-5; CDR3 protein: CASSFVEGSHEHF; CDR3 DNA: TGTGCCAGCAGCTTTGTAGAGGGTTCGCATGAGCATTTT
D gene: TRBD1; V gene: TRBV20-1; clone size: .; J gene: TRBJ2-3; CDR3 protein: CSAPEIGTGATDTQYF; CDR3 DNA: TGCAGTGCTCCAGAGATTGGGACAGGGGCCACAGATACGCAGTATTTT
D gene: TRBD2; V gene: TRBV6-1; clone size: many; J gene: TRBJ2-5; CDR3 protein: CASSEYLAGGRGETQYF; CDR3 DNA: TGTGCCAGCAGTGAATATCTAGCGGGAGGAAGGGGAGAGACCCAGTACTTC
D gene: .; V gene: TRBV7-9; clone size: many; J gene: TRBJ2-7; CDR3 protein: CASSLNAPNPYEQYF; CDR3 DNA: TGTGCCAGCAGCTTAAATGCGCCGAACCCCTACGAGCAGTACTTC
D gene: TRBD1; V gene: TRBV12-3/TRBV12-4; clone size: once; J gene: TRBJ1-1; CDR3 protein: CASSTTGYTEAFF; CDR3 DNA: TGTGCCAGCAGTACGACAGGGTACACTGAAGCTTTCTTT
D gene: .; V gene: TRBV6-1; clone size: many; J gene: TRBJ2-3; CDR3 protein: CASAWGESTDTQYF; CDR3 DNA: TGTGCCAGCGCCTGGGGGGAGAGCACAGATACGCAGTATTTT
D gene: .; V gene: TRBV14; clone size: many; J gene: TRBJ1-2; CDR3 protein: CASSQADRRHYGYTF; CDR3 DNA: TGTGCCAGCAGCCAAGCCGACAGGCGTCACTATGGCTACACCTTC
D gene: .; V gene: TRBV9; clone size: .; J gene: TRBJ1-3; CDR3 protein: CASSVLREVHPRGNTIYF; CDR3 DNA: TGTGCCAGCAGCGTACTCCGTGAGGTACACCCTCGGGGAAACACCATATATTTT
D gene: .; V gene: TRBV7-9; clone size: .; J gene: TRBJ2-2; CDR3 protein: CASSLEAGDTGELFF; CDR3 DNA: TGTGCCAGCAGCTTAGAGGCCGGGGACACCGGGGAGCTGTTTTTT
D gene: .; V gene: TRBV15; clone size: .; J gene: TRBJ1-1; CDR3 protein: CVTSRDGGSEAFF; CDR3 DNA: TGTGTCACCAGCAGAGATGGCGGGTCTGAAGCTTTCTTT
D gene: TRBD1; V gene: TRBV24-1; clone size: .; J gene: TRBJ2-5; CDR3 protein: CATKGQGFGTQYF; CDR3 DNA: TGTGCCACCAAGGGACAGGGGTTCGGGACCCAGTACTTC
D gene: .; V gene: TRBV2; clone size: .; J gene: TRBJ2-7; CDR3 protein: CASSDLGASTYEQYF; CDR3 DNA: TGTGCCAGCAGTGATTTGGGAGCTTCAACCTACGAGCAGTACTTC
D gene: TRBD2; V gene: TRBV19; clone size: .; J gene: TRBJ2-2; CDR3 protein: CASSIRTSGPGELFF; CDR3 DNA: TGTGCCAGTAGTATACGGACTAGCGGGCCCGGGGAGCTGTTTTTT
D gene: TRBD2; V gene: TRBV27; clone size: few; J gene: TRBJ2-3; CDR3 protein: CASTSGTSGITDTQYF; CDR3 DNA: TGTGCCAGCACTTCCGGGACTAGCGGGATCACAGATACGCAGTATTTT
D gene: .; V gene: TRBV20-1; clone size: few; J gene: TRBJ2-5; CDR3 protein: CSALGETQYF; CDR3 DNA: TGCAGTGCTCTAGGGGAGACCCAGTACTTC
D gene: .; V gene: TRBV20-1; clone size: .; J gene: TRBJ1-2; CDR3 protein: CSARGTTNYGYTF; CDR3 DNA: TGCAGTGCTAGAGGGACAACTAACTATGGCTACACCTTC
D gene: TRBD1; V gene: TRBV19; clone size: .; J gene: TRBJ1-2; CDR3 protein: CASSILPGQGTNYGYTF; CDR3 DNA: TGTGCCAGTAGTATCCTTCCCGGACAGGGCACTAACTATGGCTACACCTTC
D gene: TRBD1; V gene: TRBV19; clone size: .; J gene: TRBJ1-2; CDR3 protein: CASTPTGSNYGYTF; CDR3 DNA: TGTGCCAGTACCCCGACAGGGTCTAACTATGGCTACACCTTC
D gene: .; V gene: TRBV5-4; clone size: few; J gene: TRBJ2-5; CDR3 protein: CASSSGTDQETQYF; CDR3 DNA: TGTGCCAGCAGCTCGGGGACGGACCAAGAGACCCAGTACTTC
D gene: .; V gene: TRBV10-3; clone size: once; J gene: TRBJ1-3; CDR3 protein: CAISDPGGNTIYF; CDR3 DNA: TGTGCCATCAGTGACCCCGGCGGGAACACCATATATTTT
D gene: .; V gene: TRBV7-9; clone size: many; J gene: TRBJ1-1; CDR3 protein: CASSLAIGRGSAEAFF; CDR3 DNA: TGTGCCAGCAGCTTAGCGATCGGACGGGGGAGTGCTGAAGCTTTCTTT
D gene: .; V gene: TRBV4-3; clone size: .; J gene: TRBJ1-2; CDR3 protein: CASSLTAIEDGYTF; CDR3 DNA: TGCGCCAGCAGCCTGACAGCCATCGAGGATGGCTACACCTTC
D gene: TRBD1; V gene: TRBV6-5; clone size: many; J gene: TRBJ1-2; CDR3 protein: CASSSDRGGIGGYTF; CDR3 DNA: TGTGCCAGCAGTTCCGACAGGGGAGGAATCGGTGGCTACACCTTC
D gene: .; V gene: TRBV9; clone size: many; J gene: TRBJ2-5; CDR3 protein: CASSVNPSETQYF; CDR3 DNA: TGTGCCAGCAGCGTAAATCCCTCCGAGACCCAGTACTTC
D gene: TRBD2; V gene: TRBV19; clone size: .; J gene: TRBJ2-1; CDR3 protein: CASSPGLAGSYNEQFF; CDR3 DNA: TGTGCCAGTAGTCCGGGACTAGCGGGATCCTACAATGAGCAGTTCTTC
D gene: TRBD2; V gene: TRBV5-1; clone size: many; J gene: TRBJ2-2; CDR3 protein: CASSPGWTSITGELFF; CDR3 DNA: TGCGCCAGCAGCCCCGGTTGGACTAGCATCACCGGGGAGCTGTTTTTT
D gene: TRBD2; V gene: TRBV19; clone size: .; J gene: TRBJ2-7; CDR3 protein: CAGGERERNEQYF; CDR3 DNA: TGTGCCGGTGGCGAGCGGGAGAGGAACGAGCAGTACTTC
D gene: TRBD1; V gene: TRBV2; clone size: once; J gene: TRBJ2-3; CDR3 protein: CATSRTGETDTQYF; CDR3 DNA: TGTGCCACCAGTCGGACAGGGGAAACAGATACGCAGTATTTT
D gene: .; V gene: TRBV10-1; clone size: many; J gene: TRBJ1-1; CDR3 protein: CASSAQGNTEAFF; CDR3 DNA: TGCGCCAGCTCCGCCCAAGGGAACACTGAAGCTTTCTTT